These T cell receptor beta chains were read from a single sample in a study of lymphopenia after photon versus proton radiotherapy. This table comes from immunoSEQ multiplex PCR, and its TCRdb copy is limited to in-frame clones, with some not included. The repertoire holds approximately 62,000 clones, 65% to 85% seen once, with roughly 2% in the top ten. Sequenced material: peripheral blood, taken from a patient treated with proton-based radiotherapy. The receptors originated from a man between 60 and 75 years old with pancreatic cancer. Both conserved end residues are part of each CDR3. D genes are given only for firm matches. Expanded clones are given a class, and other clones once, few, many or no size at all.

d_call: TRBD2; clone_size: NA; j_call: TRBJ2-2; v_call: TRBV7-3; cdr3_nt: TGTGCCAGCAGCTCGGGACTAGCGGGAGTAGGAACCGGGGAGCTGTTTTTT; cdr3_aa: CASSSGLAGVGTGELFF
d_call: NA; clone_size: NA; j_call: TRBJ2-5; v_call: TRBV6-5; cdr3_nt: TGTGCCAGCAGTTACTCCCTGATTAACTTGGAGACCCAGTACTTC; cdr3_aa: CASSYSLINLETQYF
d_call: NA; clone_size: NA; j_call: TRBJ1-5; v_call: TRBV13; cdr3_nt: TGTGCCAGCAGCTTAGGACGAGGGACCGTTAAGCATTTT; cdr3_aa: CASSLGRGTVKHF
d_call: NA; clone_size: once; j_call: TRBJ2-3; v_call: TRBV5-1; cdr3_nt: TGCGCCAGCAGCTTTAGCGGTTTGGGCACAGATACGCAGTATTTT; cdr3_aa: CASSFSGLGTDTQYF
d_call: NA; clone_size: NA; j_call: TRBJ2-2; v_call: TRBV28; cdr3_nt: TGTGCCAGCAGTTTGGACTGGCGGTCGGGCGGGGAGCTGTTTTTT; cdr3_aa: CASSLDWRSGGELFF
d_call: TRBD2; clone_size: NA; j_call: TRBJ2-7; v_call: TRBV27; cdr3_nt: TGTGCCAGCAGTCATACGACTAGCGGGCTGGCCCCTTCCTACGAGCAGTACTTC; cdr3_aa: CASSHTTSGLAPSYEQYF
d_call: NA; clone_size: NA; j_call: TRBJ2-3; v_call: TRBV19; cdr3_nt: TGTGCCAGTAGAACGGGACCGAGCACAGATACGCAGTATTTT; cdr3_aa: CASRTGPSTDTQYF
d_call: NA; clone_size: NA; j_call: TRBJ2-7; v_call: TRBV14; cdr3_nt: TGTGCCAGCAGCCCTCGACTAGTAGGCGAGCAGTACTTC; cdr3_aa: CASSPRLVGEQYF
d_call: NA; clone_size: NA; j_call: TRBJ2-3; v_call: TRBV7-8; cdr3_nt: TGTGCCAGCAGCTTAGGGGGCCGCCGGGTAGGTGATACGCAGTATTTT; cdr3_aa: CASSLGGRRVGDTQYF
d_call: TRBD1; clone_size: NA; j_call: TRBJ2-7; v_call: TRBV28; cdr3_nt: TGTGCCAGCAGTTTGCCGGGACAGGCTAGGAACGAGCAGTACTTC; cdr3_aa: CASSLPGQARNEQYF
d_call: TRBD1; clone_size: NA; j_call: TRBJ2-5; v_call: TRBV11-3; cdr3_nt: TGTGCCAGCAGCTTAGGTGGAGACAGGGCCCAAGAGACCCAGTACTTC; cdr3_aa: CASSLGGDRAQETQYF
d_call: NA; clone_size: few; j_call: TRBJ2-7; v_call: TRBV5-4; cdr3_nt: TGTGCCAGCAGCTTGAAGGACCCCTCTCCTCCGAGGACTTACGAGCAGTACTTC; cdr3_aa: CASSLKDPSPPRTYEQYF
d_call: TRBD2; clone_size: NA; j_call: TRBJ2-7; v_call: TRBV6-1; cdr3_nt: TGTGCCAGCAGTGAAGCCCGGACTAGCCGTCGGTACGAGCAGTACTTC; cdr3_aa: CASSEARTSRRYEQYF
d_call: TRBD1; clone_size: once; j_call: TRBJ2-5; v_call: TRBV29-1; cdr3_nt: TGCAGCGGAGGCAGGGGGCAAGAGACCCAGTACTTC; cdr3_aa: CSGGRGQETQYF
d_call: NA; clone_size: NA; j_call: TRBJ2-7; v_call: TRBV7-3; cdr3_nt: TGTGCCAGCAGCCCGTTCGGGTCCTCCGAGCAGTACTTC; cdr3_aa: CASSPFGSSEQYF
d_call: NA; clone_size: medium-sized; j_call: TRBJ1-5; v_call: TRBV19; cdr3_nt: TGTGCCAGTAGTATCCCCTCTCGGCCCCAGCATTTT; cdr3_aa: CASSIPSRPQHF
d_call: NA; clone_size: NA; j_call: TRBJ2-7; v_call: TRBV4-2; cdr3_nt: TGTGCCAGCAGTCACGCGACGGGAGATCTTACCTACGAGCAGTACTTC; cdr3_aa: CASSHATGDLTYEQYF
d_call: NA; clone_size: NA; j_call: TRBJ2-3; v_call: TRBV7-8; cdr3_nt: TGTGCCAGCAGCCCACCCCCGGGGAGTGGGGGCGCGGGCACAGATACGCAGTATTTT; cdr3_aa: CASSPPPGSGGAGTDTQYF
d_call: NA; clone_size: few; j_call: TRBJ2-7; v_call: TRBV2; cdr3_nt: TGTGCCAGCAGTCCCGGGACACAGTACGAGCAGTACTTC; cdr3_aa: CASSPGTQYEQYF
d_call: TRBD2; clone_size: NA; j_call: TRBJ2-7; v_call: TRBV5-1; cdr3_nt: TGCGCCAGCAGGACGGGCTCAGCGGGAGGGCTCGTGCTGTACGAGCAGTACTTC; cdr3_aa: CASRTGSAGGLVLYEQYF
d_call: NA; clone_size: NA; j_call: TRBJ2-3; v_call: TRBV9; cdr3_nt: TGTGCCAGCAGCGTAGCCCCCCTACACACAGATACGCAGTATTTT; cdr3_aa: CASSVAPLHTDTQYF
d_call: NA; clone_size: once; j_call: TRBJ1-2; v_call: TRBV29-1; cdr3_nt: TGCAGCGTCCGATCCTGGCTTTATGCTTATGGCTACACCTTC; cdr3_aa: CSVRSWLYAYGYTF
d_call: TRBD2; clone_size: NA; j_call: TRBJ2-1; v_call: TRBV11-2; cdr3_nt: TGTGCCAGCAGCTTAGCCCCGGGACTAGCATCCTACAATGAGCAGTTCTTC; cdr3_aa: CASSLAPGLASYNEQFF
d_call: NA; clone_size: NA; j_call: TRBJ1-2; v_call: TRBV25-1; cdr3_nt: TGTGCCAGCGGGGAGGACTACACCTTC; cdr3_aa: CASGEDYTF
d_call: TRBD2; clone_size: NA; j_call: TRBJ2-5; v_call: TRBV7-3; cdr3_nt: TGTGCCAGCAGCCTAGCGGGCAGACAAGAGACCCAGTACTTC; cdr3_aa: CASSLAGRQETQYF
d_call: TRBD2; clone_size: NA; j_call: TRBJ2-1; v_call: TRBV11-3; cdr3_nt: TGTGCCAGCAGCTCCTCCGGGACTAGCGGGAGTAATGAGCAGTTCTTC; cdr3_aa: CASSSSGTSGSNEQFF
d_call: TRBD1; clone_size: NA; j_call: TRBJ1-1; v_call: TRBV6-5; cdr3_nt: TGTGCCAGCCACCGGGACAGGGTTAACACTGAAGCTTTCTTT; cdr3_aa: CASHRDRVNTEAFF
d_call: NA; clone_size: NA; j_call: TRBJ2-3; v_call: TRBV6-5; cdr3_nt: TGTGCCAGCAGTTACCGGTCCCACACAGATACGCAGTATTTT; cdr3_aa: CASSYRSHTDTQYF
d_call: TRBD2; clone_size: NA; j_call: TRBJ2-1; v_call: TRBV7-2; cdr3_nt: TGTGCCAGCAGCCAGACCAGGACTAGCGGTTACAATGAGCAGTTCTTC; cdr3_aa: CASSQTRTSGYNEQFF
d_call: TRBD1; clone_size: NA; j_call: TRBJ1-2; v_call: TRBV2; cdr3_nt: TGTGCCAGCAGTGTCGGACAGGGAGAAAACTATGGCTACACCTTC; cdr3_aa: CASSVGQGENYGYTF
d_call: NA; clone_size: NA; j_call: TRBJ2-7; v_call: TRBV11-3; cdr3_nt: TGTGCCAGCAGCTACGAGACTGGCTACGAGCAGTACTTC; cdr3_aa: CASSYETGYEQYF
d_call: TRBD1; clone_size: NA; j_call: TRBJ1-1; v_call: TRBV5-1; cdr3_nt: TGCGCCAGCAGTCCCGGCCAGGGGGGCACTGAAGCTTTCTTT; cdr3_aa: CASSPGQGGTEAFF
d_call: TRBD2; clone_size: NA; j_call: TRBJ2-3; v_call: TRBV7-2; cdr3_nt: TGTGCCAGCAGCTTACTAGCGGGGGGGAGCACAGATACGCAGTATTTT; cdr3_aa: CASSLLAGGSTDTQYF
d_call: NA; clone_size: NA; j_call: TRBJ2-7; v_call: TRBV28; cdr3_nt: TGTGCCAGCAGTTTGTCCGAAACCTACGAGCAGTACTTC; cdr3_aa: CASSLSETYEQYF
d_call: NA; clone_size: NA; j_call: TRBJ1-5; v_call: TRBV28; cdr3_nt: TGTGCCAGCAGTGATGGACACAGCAATCAGCCCCAGCATTTT; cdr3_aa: CASSDGHSNQPQHF